This T cell receptor (beta chain) emerged from a study of T cells after yellow fever vaccination. General study findings and limits: A limited proportion of clonotypes was detected within both the CD4 and CD8 compartments. Most primary-vaccination clones reappeared after the booster (about 95% CD4, 88% CD8).

Germline CDR1 WNHNN, CDR2 SYGVQD (reference sequence). The CDR3 sequence is 13 residues long. Between the trimmed V and J ends, which lost 3 bases and 4 bases, there was a span of 8 bases. About this clonotype itself: The antigen remains unidentified.

TCRdb called the 5' RACE reads again in MiXCR, with one record for every CDR3 protein. This sample carries hundreds of thousands of distinct CDR3 sequences, 15% to 20% of them seen once, and the ten largest clones take roughly 13%. The clonotype originates from a man under 40 who received the YFV17D yellow fever vaccine. The chain links TRBV10-1 to TRBJ2-3; D gene uncertain. This material consisted of PBMCs, taken 15 days after the yellow fever booster vaccination. CDR3 amino acids: CASSDNNPDTQYF. CDR3 coding DNA: TGCGCCAGCAGTGATAACAACCCAGATACGCAGTATTTT.